The TCR beta chain described here comes from a study of identical twins (dated by TCRdb to the mid-2010s). General notes on the study: TCR alpha and beta repertoires from monozygotic twins, unrelated adults of various ages and cord blood were deep-sequenced to test whether fetal clonotypes persist. Replicate twin experiments were performed at different times using different library preparation protocols to rule out contamination. General findings and caveats noted by the study authors: A weaker excess of twin sharing was found in beta out-of-frame sequences because the signal-to-noise ratio was lowered by fewer shared sequences. Zero-insertion analyses could be partly confounded by invariant T cells such as MAIT and iNKT, though diverse VJ usage argued against such confounding for most clonotypes. Abundant cord blood beta clonotypes carried fewer insertions; young adult naive repertoires showed a weaker similar trend, while memory repertoires showed none. Compared with coincidental sharing between unrelated individuals, out-of-frame TCR alpha sequences shared between twins had an excess of sequences with low generation probability. Because the same donors could not be followed over many years, conclusions were based on cross-sectional statistical analysis. Recombination models systematically underestimated out-of-frame TCR alpha sharing in monozygotic twins but agreed with sharing between unrelated individuals.

This clonotype was seen a handful of times. The antigen this receptor binds is unknown. Nothing much larger sits one base from this clone, and base qualities are not available. The library was made by 5' RACE. The instrument given in TCRdb is Illumina HiSeq 2000. A universal primer binding site was added through template switching, and the final cDNA carried a unique molecular identifier so that TCR cDNA molecules could be counted accurately. First-strand cDNA for TCR alpha and beta chains was synthesized from specific primers in the conserved constant-segment region. To control for contamination, every cDNA library carried two barcodes: a SMART-Mk sample barcode plus Illumina barcodes. TruSeq adapter sequences along with Illumina sample barcodes were introduced in two successive PCR steps. The TCR alpha and beta cDNA libraries were sequenced on the Illumina HiSeq platform using custom primers. Per the authors' processing: Raw reads were processed with MiGEC to extract unique molecular identifiers, and MiXCR was used to determine CDR3 positions. Recombination models were inferred per individual with the repgenHMM and IGoR tools using an EM algorithm. Shared clonotypes were analyzed with the tcR package in R, and sharing was normalized by the product of cloneset sizes. Out-of-frame nonproductive sequences were analyzed to study raw recombination free of thymic and clonal selection effects. In TCRdb, the public reads were trimmed at Q25 with fastp and aligned with MiXCR, with productive beta chains retained. Each entry merges the rows of one CDR3 protein and shows their most common DNA and genes. These V and J calls are TCRdb output, not the study's own analysis. Here the sample has 1.5 million or so distinct CDR3 sequences; around 29% occur a single time. Less than 0.35% of the sample belongs to the ten largest clones.

Only healthy Caucasian donors were included. The V end gives up 5 bases and the J end 8 bases, leaving 12 bases in the junction not matched to a gene. The CDR3 covers 15 residues, taking in both the cysteine and the phenylalanine. The entry retains the CDR3 DNA only, 45 bases that are in frame from base 1. Via the germline V gene, CDR1 is MDHEN and CDR2 SYDVKM. The sequence was obtained from a newborn girl in good health. The chain links TRBV28 with TRBJ1-2, with 9 central nucleotides matching TRBD1. The sequenced material came from cord blood. The bases read TGTGCCAGCAGTCCCCCCGACAGGGGGTACGAGGGCTACACCTTC. It codes for CASSPPDRGYEGYTF.